The entry that follows covers one T cell receptor beta chain sequence. What it binds is unknown. Profiled with immunoSEQ multiplex PCR; TCRdb holds only in-frame clones, not every one. The sample consists of about 94,000 clones, around nine tenths of them appearing once. This sample stems from a study of T cell responses to AZD1222 COVID-19 vaccine. Germline V gene lookup returns CDR1 SGHRS and CDR2 YFSETQ. There are 13 residues in the CDR3. V was pared by 0 bases and J by 5 bases, with 6 bases between. Whole-study findings and limits: Among spike-specific TCRs, nearly half reportedly target unmutated variant regions. Samples come after the peak T cell response, not at day 14. The study found vaccine-associated CD4 TCRs spanning spike, dominant at 160-218 and 743-854. Breadth and depth of Spike-specific TCRs rose after two AZD1222 doses.

The J gene is TRBJ1-5, the V gene TRBV5-1; no definite D call. Sequencing was performed on peripheral blood, taken on day 0 of AZD1222 vaccination. This clonotype originated in an adult in good health. The CDR3 reads CASSLDRDQPQHF. The CDR3 DNA sequence: TGCGCCAGCAGCTTGGACCGTGATCAGCCCCAGCATTTT. The variable domain in full, with the rest retrieved from reference TRBV5-1 and TRBJ1-5, is KAGVTQTPRYLIKTRGQQVTLSCSPISGHRSVSWYQQTPGQGLQFLFEYFSETQRNKGNFPGRFSGRQFSNSRSEMNVSTLELGDSALYLCASSLDRDQPQHFGDGTRLSIL.